One T cell receptor (beta chain) is described in this entry. Antigen unknown. The sample originates from a study of cytomegalovirus exposure and HLA in healthy donors. PCR involved 60 Vbeta and 13 Jbeta primers. Assay: immunoSEQ multiplex PCR; the TCRdb copy retains only in-frame clones and omits some. The sample comprises about 150,000 clones, 70% to 90% of which are singletons, and 2% to 2.5% rests with the top ten. Study outcomes and limitations: Researchers catalogued roughly 150 TCR beta chains as cytomegalovirus-associated. A missense DCLRE1C variant was associated with V- and J-gene trimming of TCR beta chains in a later analysis, and an independent cohort replicated the association.

The sequence was collected from a woman under 30 in good health and CMV-seronegative. Sequencing was carried out using PBMCs.

CDR3 loop: CASSSPGGVGGYTF. The CDR3 DNA is TGTGCCAGCAGCTCTCCGGGGGGAGTTGGCGGCTACACCTTC. V gene TRBV7-2 combines with J gene TRBJ1-2, with D tentatively TRBD1 (5 bases). The CDR3 has 14 amino acids. Trimming stripped 4 bases from V and 8 bases from J, with 17 bases between. Germline CDR1 reads SGHTA; CDR2 reads FQGNSA.